A selection of T cell receptor beta chains follows, all from one sample in a study of CD8+ T cells in alopecia areata. TCRdb's copy holds only in-frame clones and misses some; the assay was immunoSEQ multiplex PCR. This table holds 200,000 to 250,000 clones, 57% found once. This material consisted of CD4+ T cells sorted from blood, taken at week 0. The source is a human donor with alopecia areata. Both conserved end residues are part of each CDR3. D genes are given only for firm matches. Rows give clone size only sometimes, using once, few, many, or a class for an expanded clone.

CASNPSGTGTYEQYF TGCGCCAGCAACCCCTCCGGGACAGGGACCTACGAGCAGTACTTC . TRBD1 TRBJ2-7 TRBV5-1
CASSRTTGPYEQYF TGTGCCAGTAGTAGAACGACAGGGCCCTACGAGCAGTACTTC . TRBD1 TRBJ2-7 TRBV19
CASSHLGGKVSNQPQHF TGCGCCAGCAGCCACCTCGGAGGGAAGGTGAGCAATCAGCCCCAGCATTTT few . TRBJ1-5 TRBV4-1
CASSPRGAAGTDTQYF TGTGCCAGCAGCCCCAGGGGGGCGGCGGGCACAGATACGCAGTATTTT few . TRBJ2-3 TRBV7-2
CAWSMLYGYTF TGTGCCTGGAGTATGCTCTATGGCTACACCTTC . . TRBJ1-2 TRBV30
CASSVTPQVNEETQYF TGTGCCAGCAGCGTAACCCCCCAGGTGAACGAAGAGACCCAGTACTTC . . TRBJ2-5 TRBV9
CASSQARDRLQPQHF TGTGCCAGCAGCCAGGCCCGAGACAGGCTTCAGCCCCAGCATTTT few . TRBJ1-5 TRBV4-2
CASSLFRSQETQYF TGCGCCAGCAGCTTGTTCCGCAGTCAAGAGACCCAGTACTTC . . TRBJ2-5 TRBV5-1
CASSPAVDNYGYTF TGTGCCAGCTCACCCGCGGTGGACAACTATGGCTACACCTTC . . TRBJ1-2 TRBV18
CASSHGLAVEGELFF TGCGCCAGCAGCCACGGACTAGCTGTCGAAGGGGAGCTGTTTTTT . TRBD2 TRBJ2-2 TRBV5-1
CATERAANNEQFF TGTGCCACTGAGCGGGCAGCTAACAATGAGCAGTTCTTC . . TRBJ2-1 TRBV7-9
CAWSSLQGSYKQPQHF TGTGCCTGGAGCTCATTACAGGGGAGTTATAAGCAGCCCCAGCATTTT few TRBD1 TRBJ1-5 TRBV30
CASSNAGSTEAFF TGTGCCAGCAGTAATGCAGGGAGCACTGAAGCTTTCTTT . . TRBJ1-1 TRBV6-6
CASTPRSLAGTNEQFF TGTGCCAGCACCCCTCGAAGTCTAGCGGGGACCAATGAGCAGTTCTTC . TRBD2 TRBJ2-1 TRBV19
CASSQVVGEQYF TGCGCCAGCAGCCAAGTGGTTGGCGAGCAGTACTTC few . TRBJ2-7 TRBV4-1